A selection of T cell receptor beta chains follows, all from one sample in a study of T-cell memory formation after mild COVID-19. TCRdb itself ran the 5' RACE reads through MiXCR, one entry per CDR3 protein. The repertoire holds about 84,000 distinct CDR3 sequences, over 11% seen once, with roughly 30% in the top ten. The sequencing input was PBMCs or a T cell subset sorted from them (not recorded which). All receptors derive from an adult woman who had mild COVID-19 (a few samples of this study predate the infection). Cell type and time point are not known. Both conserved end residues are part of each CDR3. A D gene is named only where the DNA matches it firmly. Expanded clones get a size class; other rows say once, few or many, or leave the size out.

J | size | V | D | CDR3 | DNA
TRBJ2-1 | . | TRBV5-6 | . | CASSVSATSYNEQFF | TGTGCCAGCAGCGTTAGCGCGACTTCCTACAATGAGCAGTTCTTC
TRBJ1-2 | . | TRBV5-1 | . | CASSETGGNYGYTF | TGCGCCAGCAGTGAGACAGGTGGTAACTATGGCTACACCTTC
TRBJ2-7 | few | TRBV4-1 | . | CASSLTGIEQYF | TGCGCCAGCAGCCTGACAGGAATCGAGCAGTACTTC
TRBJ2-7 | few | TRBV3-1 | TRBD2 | CASSQDRGRTYEQYF | TGTGCCAGCAGCCAAGATCGCGGGAGAACCTACGAGCAGTACTTC
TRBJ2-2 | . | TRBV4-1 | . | CASSQDRSTGELFF | TGCGCCAGCAGCCAAGATCGTTCGACTGGGGAGCTGTTTTTT
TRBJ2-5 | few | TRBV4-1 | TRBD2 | CASSHPTSGGQETQYF | TGCGCCAGCAGCCACCCGACTAGCGGGGGTCAAGAGACCCAGTACTTC
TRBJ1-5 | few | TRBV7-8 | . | CASSPKWGQERNQPQHF | TGTGCCAGCAGCCCAAAATGGGGCCAGGAGCGCAATCAGCCCCAGCATTTT
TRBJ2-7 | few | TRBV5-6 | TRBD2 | CASSLGGTSLTYEQYF | TGTGCCAGCAGCTTGGGTGGGACTAGCCTTACCTACGAGCAGTACTTC
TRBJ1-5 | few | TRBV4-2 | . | CASSQETDFNQPQHF | TGTGCCAGCAGCCAAGAGACAGATTTCAATCAGCCCCAGCATTTT
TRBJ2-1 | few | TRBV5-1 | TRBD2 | CASSLAATRAGGPYNEQFF | TGCGCCAGCAGCTTGGCCGCGACTAGAGCGGGGGGACCCTACAATGAGCAGTTCTTC
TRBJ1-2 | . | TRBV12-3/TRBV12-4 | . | CASSLSWAREDGYTF | TGTGCCAGCAGTTTAAGTTGGGCCCGAGAGGATGGCTACACCTTC
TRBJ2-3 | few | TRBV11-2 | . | CASSLAPKGPDTQYF | TGTGCCAGCAGCTTAGCACCCAAGGGTCCCGATACGCAGTATTTT
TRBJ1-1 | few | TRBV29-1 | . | CSVEDLPHRVTEAFF | TGCAGCGTTGAAGATCTTCCCCACAGGGTGACTGAAGCTTTCTTT
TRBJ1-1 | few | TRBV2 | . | CASRAVHGEGPMNTEAFF | TGTGCCAGTAGGGCCGTCCACGGCGAGGGCCCCATGAACACTGAAGCTTTCTTT
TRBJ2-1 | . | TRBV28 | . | CASSLIAYNEQFF | TGTGCCAGCAGCCTCATTGCCTACAATGAGCAGTTCTTC
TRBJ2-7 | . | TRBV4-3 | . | CASSQDEYYEQYF | TGCGCCAGCAGCCAAGATGAATATTACGAGCAGTACTTC
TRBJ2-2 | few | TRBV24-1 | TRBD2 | CATSDLAGVIPGELFF | TGTGCCACCAGTGACCTAGCGGGAGTAATACCCGGGGAGCTGTTTTTT
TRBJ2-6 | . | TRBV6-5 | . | CASSPMSGANVLTF | TGTGCCAGCAGCCCCATGTCAGGGGCCAACGTCCTGACTTTC
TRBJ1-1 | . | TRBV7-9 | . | CASSSTGTGAFF | TGTGCCAGCAGCTCCACCGGGACCGGGGCTTTCTTT
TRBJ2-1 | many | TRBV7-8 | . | CASSPRSGSPELGGNEQFF | TGTGCCAGCAGCCCTCGCAGCGGTAGCCCCGAACTAGGAGGCAATGAGCAGTTCTTC
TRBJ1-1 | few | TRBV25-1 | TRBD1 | CASKGQYTEAFF | TGTGCCAGCAAGGGACAGTACACTGAAGCTTTCTTT
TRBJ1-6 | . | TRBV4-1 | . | CASSQERFNSPLHF | TGCGCCAGCAGCCAAGAGCGTTTCAATTCACCCCTCCACTTT
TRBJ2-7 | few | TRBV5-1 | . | CASSLPEGDEQYF | TGCGCCAGCAGCTTGCCAGAGGGCGACGAGCAGTACTTC
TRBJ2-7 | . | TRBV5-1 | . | CASSEVDFGFHEQYF | TGCGCCAGCAGCGAAGTGGACTTCGGATTCCACGAGCAGTACTTC
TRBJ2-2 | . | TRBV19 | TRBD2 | CASISLAGAGELFF | TGTGCCAGTATATCGCTAGCGGGAGCCGGGGAGCTGTTTTTT
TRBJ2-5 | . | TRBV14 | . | CASSQEPQETQYF | TGTGCCAGCAGCCAAGAACCCCAAGAGACCCAGTACTTC
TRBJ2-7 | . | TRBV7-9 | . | CASSSFGLQTNYEQYF | TGTGCCAGCAGTTCGTTTGGACTCCAGACCAACTACGAGCAGTACTTC
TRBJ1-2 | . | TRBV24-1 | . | CATSDETASYGYTF | TGTGCCACCAGTGACGAAACAGCTAGCTATGGCTACACCTTC
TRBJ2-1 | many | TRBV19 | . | CASSIGEVARSYNEQFF | TGTGCCAGTAGTATCGGAGAGGTAGCGAGGTCCTACAATGAGCAGTTCTTC
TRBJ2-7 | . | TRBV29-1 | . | CSVELPGGSYEQYF | TGCAGCGTTGAACTGCCCGGGGGTTCCTACGAGCAGTACTTC
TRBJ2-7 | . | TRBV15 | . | CATSRGNNYEQYF | TGTGCCACCAGCAGGGGGAATAACTACGAGCAGTACTTC
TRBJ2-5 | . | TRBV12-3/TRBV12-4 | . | CASRTGRGKTQYF | TGTGCCAGCAGGACAGGGAGGGGAAAGACCCAGTACTTC
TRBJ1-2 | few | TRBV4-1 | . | CASSQDVTPYYGYTF | TGCGCCAGCAGCCAAGATGTGACACCGTACTATGGCTACACCTTC
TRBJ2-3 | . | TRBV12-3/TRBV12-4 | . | CASSLDYHTQYF | TGTGCCAGCAGTTTAGACTACCATACGCAGTATTTT
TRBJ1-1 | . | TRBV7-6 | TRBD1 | CASSLRGTGYIMNTEAFF | TGTGCCAGCAGCTTAAGGGGGACAGGGTATATTATGAACACTGAAGCTTTCTTT
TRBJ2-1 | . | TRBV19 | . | CASSIGASNEQFF | TGTGCCAGTAGTATCGGAGCCAGCAATGAGCAGTTCTTC
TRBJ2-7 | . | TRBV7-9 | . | CASSLGFQGGEYEQYF | TGTGCCAGCAGCTTAGGGTTTCAGGGAGGAGAATACGAGCAGTACTTC
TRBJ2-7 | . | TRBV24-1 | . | CATSDTGSDYEQYF | TGTGCCACCAGTGATACAGGAAGCGACTACGAGCAGTACTTC
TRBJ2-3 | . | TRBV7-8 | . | CASSTELDFPTDTQYF | TGTGCCAGCAGTACAGAACTGGATTTTCCCACAGATACGCAGTATTTT
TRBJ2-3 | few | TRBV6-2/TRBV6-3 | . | CASSYSPLAADTQYF | TGTGCCAGCAGTTACTCGCCCCTAGCAGCAGATACGCAGTATTTT
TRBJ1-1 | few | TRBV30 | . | CAWPRHTGEAFF | TGTGCCTGGCCTCGACACACCGGGGAGGCTTTCTTT
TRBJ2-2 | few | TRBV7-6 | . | CASSSDPPTNTGELFF | TGTGCCAGCAGCTCAGACCCCCCTACGAACACCGGGGAGCTGTTTTTT
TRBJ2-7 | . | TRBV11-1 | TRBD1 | CASSPYRDRSYEQYF | TGTGCCAGCAGTCCTTACCGGGACAGATCCTACGAGCAGTACTTC
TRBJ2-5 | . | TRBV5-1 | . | CASSLAEETQYF | TGCGCCAGCAGCTTGGCTGAAGAGACCCAGTACTTC
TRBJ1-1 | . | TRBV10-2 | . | CASSEPGNEAFF | TGCGCCAGCAGTGAGCCTGGGAATGAAGCTTTCTTT
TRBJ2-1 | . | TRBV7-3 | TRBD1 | CASSLSSGTVYEQFF | TGTGCCAGCAGCTTATCCTCCGGGACAGTGTATGAGCAGTTCTTC
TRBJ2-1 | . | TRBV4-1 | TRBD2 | CASSQAGGSYNEQFF | TGCGCCAGCAGCCAAGCGGGGGGCTCCTACAATGAGCAGTTCTTC
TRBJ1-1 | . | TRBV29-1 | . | CSVFPGGITEAFF | TGCAGCGTTTTCCCCGGAGGGATCACTGAAGCTTTCTTT
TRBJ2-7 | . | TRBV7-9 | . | CASSSASSHYEQYF | TGTGCCAGCAGCTCTGCTAGCTCACACTACGAGCAGTACTTC
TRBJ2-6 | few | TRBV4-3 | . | CASSPEGGAGANVLTF | TGCGCCAGCAGCCCAGAGGGGGGGGCCGGGGCCAACGTCCTGACTTTC
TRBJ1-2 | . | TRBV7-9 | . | CASSLEDLNYGYTF | TGTGCCAGCAGCTTAGAAGACCTTAACTATGGCTACACCTTC
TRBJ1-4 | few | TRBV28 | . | CASSSPDRSNEKLFF | TGTGCCAGCAGTTCCCCGGACAGATCTAATGAAAAACTGTTTTTT
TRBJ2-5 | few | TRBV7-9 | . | CASSSTGQETQYF | TGTGCCAGCAGCTCGACAGGCCAAGAGACCCAGTACTTC
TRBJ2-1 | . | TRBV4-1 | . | CASSQLLPTMIRQFF | TGCGCCAGCAGCCAACTCCTTCCCACTATGATAAGGCAGTTCTTC
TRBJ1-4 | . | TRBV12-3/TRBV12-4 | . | CASSLTYRKLFF | TGTGCCAGCAGCTTGACATATAGAAAACTGTTTTTT
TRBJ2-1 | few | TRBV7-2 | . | CASSLVSASANEQFF | TGTGCCAGCAGCTTAGTTTCGGCTAGCGCCAATGAGCAGTTCTTC
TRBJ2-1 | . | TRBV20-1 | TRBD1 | CSAREPGQALWDEQFF | TGCAGTGCTAGAGAGCCGGGACAGGCCCTCTGGGATGAGCAGTTCTTC